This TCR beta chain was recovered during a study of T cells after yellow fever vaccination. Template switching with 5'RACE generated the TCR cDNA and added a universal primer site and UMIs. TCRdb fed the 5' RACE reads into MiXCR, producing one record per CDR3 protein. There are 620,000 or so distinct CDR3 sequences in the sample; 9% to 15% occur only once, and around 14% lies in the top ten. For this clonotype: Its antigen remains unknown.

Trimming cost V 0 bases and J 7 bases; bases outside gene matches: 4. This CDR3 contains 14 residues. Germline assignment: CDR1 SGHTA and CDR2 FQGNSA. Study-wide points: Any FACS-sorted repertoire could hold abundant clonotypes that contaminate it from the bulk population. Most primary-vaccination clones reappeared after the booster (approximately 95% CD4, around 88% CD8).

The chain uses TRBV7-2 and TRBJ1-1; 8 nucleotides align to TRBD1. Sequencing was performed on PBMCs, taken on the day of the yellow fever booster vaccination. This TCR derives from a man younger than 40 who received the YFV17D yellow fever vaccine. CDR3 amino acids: CASSLAQGAGEAFF. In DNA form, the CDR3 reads TGTGCCAGCAGCTTAGCGCAGGGGGCGGGTGAAGCTTTCTTT.